These 20 T cell receptor beta chains were all obtained from the same sample, sequenced in a study of T-cell reconstitution after alpha-beta-depleted transplantation in children. As it was prepared, the TCRbeta library received unique molecular identifiers. TCRdb fed the PCR reads into MiXCR, producing one record per CDR3 protein. The profile shows under 300,000 distinct CDR3 sequences, around a tenth of them singletons. Sample: peripheral blood, taken 180 days after TCRalphabeta/CD19-depleted stem cell transplant. The receptors come from a male patient aged 2-9 years who had a stem cell transplant for chronic granulomatous disease, so the T cells may come from the graft donor.

This clonotype has ten or more counts. The chain uses TRBV12-3 or TRBV12-4 and TRBJ1-5; TRBD1 matches 7 bases. The CDR3 extends over 16 amino acids. The trim removed 1 base at V and 6 bases at J, leaving 9 bases unmatched. CDR3 sequence (DNA): TGTGCCAGCAGTTTAGGGACAAGACAGGGAGTTCAGCCCCAGCATTTT. Amino acid sequence: CASSLGTRQGVQPQHF.

V and J are TRBV9 and TRBJ1-3; D is ambiguous. Trimming took off 0 bases at V and 0 bases at J, with 13 bases between the two ends. Germline values: CDR1 SGDLS, CDR2 YYNGEE. The CDR3 extends over 17 amino acids. The chain's CDR3 is CASSVGGGGISGNTIYF. DNA for the CDR3: TGTGCCAGCAGCGTAGGAGGAGGCGGCATCTCTGGAAACACCATATATTTT.

This clonotype has at least ten counts. The chain combines TRBV7-9 with TRBJ2-1; D may be TRBD1 (5 bases). Deletions cut 5 bases from V and 3 bases from J, with 14 bases between. The germline V gene encodes CDR1 SEHNR and CDR2 FQNEAQ (reference sequence). The CDR3 consists of 15 residues. CDR3 DNA sequence: TGTGCCAGCAGCCCTAGGGGCCTTAACTACAATGAGCAGTTCTTC. The encoded protein is CASSPRGLNYNEQFF. The variable domain in full, with the rest retrieved from reference TRBV7-9 and TRBJ2-1, is DTGVSQNPRHKITKRGQNVTFRCDPISEHNRLYWYRQTLGQGPEFLTYFQNEAQLEKSRLLSDRFSAERPKGSFSTLEIQRTEQGDSAMYLCASSPRGLNYNEQFFGPGTRLTVL.

This clonotype was counted many times. This chain's CDR3 is CSGDDRTERFF. Written as DNA, the CDR3 is TGCAGCGGGGACGACAGGACCGAGCGATTCTTC. This chain uses TRBV29-1 with TRBJ2-1; a possible D gene is TRBD1 (6 bases). The V end lost 7 bases, the J end lost 16 bases, and 20 bases lay between the germline ends. The CDR3 has 11 residues. Germline values: CDR1 SQVTM, CDR2 ANQGSEA.

This clonotype was found many times. The chain combines TRBV11-3 with TRBJ2-2, with D unclear. The CDR3 covers 16 residues. Trimming took 5 bases from V and 0 from J, leaving 13 bases between them. Germline assignment: CDR1 SGHNT and CDR2 YENEEA. The CDR3 DNA follows: TGTGCCAGCAGCCACTTAGGCAGCTCGAACACCGGGGAGCTGTTTTTT. Amino acids: CASSHLGSSNTGELFF.

The rearrangement links TRBV7-9 to TRBJ2-7; tentatively, D is TRBD1 (6 bases). From germline, CDR1 is SEHNR and CDR2 FQNEAQ (reference sequence). Trimming stripped 5 bases from V and 7 bases from J, with 12 bases between. This CDR3 is built from 12 residues. CDR3 coding DNA: TGTGCCAGCAGCGCCCAGGGGCAGGAGCAGTACGTC. Its translation is CASSAQGQEQYV.

This clonotype showed up just a few times. The chain couples TRBV9 to TRBJ2-3; D is tentatively TRBD1 or TRBD2 (6 bases each). Germline V gene lookup returns CDR1 SGDLS and CDR2 YYNGEE. This CDR3 is 15 amino acids long. V was shortened by 4 bases and J by 6 bases, with 18 bases between the two germline ends. The CDR3 region is CASSPGGGGGDTQYF. For the CDR3, the DNA is TGTGCCAGCAGCCCAGGAGGCGGAGGGGGGGATACGCAGTATTTT.

At least ten counts were recorded for this clonotype. The chain carries TRBV20-1 and TRBJ2-7, with D unclear. Per the germline V gene, CDR1 is DFQATT and CDR2 is SNEGSKA (reference sequence). Trimming took off 6 bases at V and 6 bases at J, with 18 bases between the two ends. This CDR3 is built from 13 residues. CDR3: CSAVEIRVREQYF. CDR3 DNA sequence: TGCAGTGCGGTGGAAATTAGGGTTCGCGAGCAGTACTTC.

This chain links TRBV6-2 or TRBV6-3 with TRBJ2-5; D is ambiguous. Trimming took off 5 bases at V and 6 bases at J, with 7 bases between the two ends. Germline V lookup: CDR1 MNHEY, CDR2 SVGEGT. This CDR3 is built from 11 residues. The CDR3 loop reads CASSQIQTQYF. The CDR3 DNA is TGTGCCAGCAGTCAAATACAGACCCAGTACTTC.

This clonotype was seen ten or more times. This chain links TRBV6-2 or TRBV6-3 with TRBJ2-1, with a possible D match to TRBD1 (6 bases). The CDR3 loop spans 14 amino acids. Trimming shortened V by 5 bases and J by 4 bases, and 12 bases separated the two germline ends. Germline values: CDR1 MNHEY, CDR2 SVGEGT. CDR3 residues: CASSDRQVYNEQFF. The DNA for the CDR3 is TGTGCCAGCAGTGACCGACAGGTGTACAATGAGCAGTTCTTC.

In regard to this clonotype: It may be a read error: a sequence one base away is much more abundant. This chain joins TRBV12-5 and TRBJ2-4; maybe TRBD1 (6 bases). This CDR3 has 15 amino acids. The germline V gene has CDR1 LGHNT and CDR2 FRNRAP. CDR3 amino acids: CASGLYREAKNLQYF. CDR3 DNA sequence: TGTGCTAGTGGTTTGTACAGGGAAGCCAAAAACCTTCAGTACTTC.

This clonotype was observed many times. The chain couples TRBV7-9 to TRBJ2-6; D is perhaps TRBD1 (5 bases). This CDR3 has 16 residues. Germline V lookup: CDR1 SEHNR, CDR2 FQNEAQ (reference sequence). Trimming stripped 3 bases from V and 2 bases from J, with 11 bases between. The CDR3 loop is CASSFTGRAGANVLTF. The DNA for the CDR3 is TGTGCCAGCAGCTTTACGGGCAGGGCTGGGGCCAACGTCCTGACTTTC. The complete variable domain, with remaining parts taken from reference TRBV7-9 and TRBJ2-6, reads DTGVSQNPRHKITKRGQNVTFRCDPISEHNRLYWYRQTLGQGPEFLTYFQNEAQLEKSRLLSDRFSAERPKGSFSTLEIQRTEQGDSAMYLCASSFTGRAGANVLTFGAGSRLTVL.

CDR3 loop: CSESGMGSYNEQFF. DNA of the CDR3: TGCAGCGAGAGCGGGATGGGGTCCTACAATGAGCAGTTCTTC. The chain links TRBV29-1 to TRBJ2-1, with 7 bases identical to TRBD2. The ends lost 7 bases at V and 1 base at J; junction bases unmatched: 7. The germline gives CDR1 SQVTM, CDR2 ANQGSEA. CDR3 size: 14 residues.

At least ten counts were recorded for this clonotype. The chain is built from TRBV11-2 and TRBJ2-5; 7 nucleotides agree with TRBD1. The CDR3 loop spans 16 amino acids. Germline V gene lookup returns CDR1 SGHAT and CDR2 FQNNGV. Trimming at V came to 1 base and at J to 5 bases, leaving 10 bases not matched to a gene. CDR3 sequence (DNA): TGTGCCAGCAGCTTAGGATTACAGGGGCGGAGTGAGACCCAGTACTTC. This gives the protein CASSLGLQGRSETQYF. The variable domain in full, completed from reference TRBV11-2 and TRBJ2-5, reads EAGVAQSPRYKIIEKRQSVAFWCNPISGHATLYWYQQILGQGPKLLIQFQNNGVVDDSQLPKDRFSAERLKGVDSTLKIQPAKLEDSAVYLCASSLGLQGRSETQYFGPGTRLLVL.

This clonotype was picked up many times. The gene calls are TRBV18 and TRBJ1-1, with 8 bases identical to TRBD1. With V trimmed by 4 bases and J by 5 bases, 3 bases remained unmatched. Per the germline V gene, CDR1 is KGHSH and CDR2 is LQKENI. The CDR3 has 13 amino acids. CDR3 DNA sequence: TGTGCCAGCTCACTTAACAGGGGGACTGAAGCTTTCTTT. It encodes CASSLNRGTEAFF.

The chain carries TRBV19 and TRBJ2-1; 7 nucleotides agree with TRBD1. The CDR3 is 14 residues long. CDR1 is LNHDA and CDR2 is SQIVND in the germline V gene (reference sequence). V dropped 6 bases and J dropped 5; count of bases not matched to a gene: 7. CDR3 region: CASSRQGKNNEQFF. CDR3 nucleotides: TGTGCCAGTAGCCGACAGGGAAAAAACAATGAGCAGTTCTTC.

This clonotype was seen many times. The chain has TRBV20-1 and TRBJ1-6; D is possibly TRBD1 (6 bases). CDR1 DFQATT and CDR2 SNEGSKA come from the germline V gene (reference sequence). There are 13 residues in the CDR3. The ends were cut back, 3 bases at V and 10 bases at J, with 13 bases in the middle. This CDR3 is CSASLAGVSPLHF. The CDR3 bases are TGCAGTGCTAGTTTGGCAGGGGTCTCACCCCTCCACTTT.

This clonotype has ten or more counts. The chain's CDR3 is CASSLLPRHPSGGGFSYNEQFF. CDR3 nucleotide sequence: TGCGCCAGCAGCCTTCTTCCAAGACACCCTAGCGGGGGGGGATTCTCCTACAATGAGCAGTTCTTC. The chain combines TRBV4-1 with TRBJ2-1; 12 bases match TRBD2. CDR3 length: 22 residues. Germline CDR1 MGHRA, CDR2 YSYEKL. J lost 0 bases, V lost 4 bases, and 19 bases had no gene match.

A note on this clonotype: Possible read error: a much larger clone is one base away. V and J are TRBV7-8 and TRBJ1-2; 7 positions match TRBD1. The CDR3 extends over 14 amino acids. CDR1 SGHVS and CDR2 FQNEAQ come from the germline V gene. CDR3 in DNA: TGTGCCAGCAGCAGCCAGGGGGGCTACTATGGCTACATCTTC. Translated, it gives CASSSQGGYYGYIF. The full variable domain, rest sourced from reference TRBV7-8 and TRBJ1-2, is GAGVSQSPRYKVAKRGQDVALRCDPISGHVSLFWYQQALGQGPEFLTYFQNEAQLDKSGLPSDRFFAERPEGSVSTLKIQRTQQEDSAVYLCASSSQGGYYGYIFGSGTRLTVV.

J is TRBJ2-6 and V is TRBV29-1; D possibly corresponds to TRBD1 (6 bases). This CDR3 contains 17 residues. Germline CDR1 is SQVTM and CDR2 is ANQGSEA. The V end was cut by 4 bases, the J end by 4 bases, with 20 bases between. CDR3 loop: CSVVLPGTTLGANVLTF. The CDR3 coding sequence is TGCAGCGTTGTATTGCCCGGGACAACCCTCGGGGCCAACGTCCTGACTTTC. The entire variable domain, with the rest obtained from reference TRBV29-1 and TRBJ2-6, is as follows: SAVISQKPSRDICQRGTSLTIQCQVDSQVTMMFWYRQQPGQSLTLIATANQGSEATYESGFVIDKFPISRPNLTFSTLTVSNMSPEDSSIYLCSVVLPGTTLGANVLTFGAGSRLTVL.